Following are 18 T cell receptor beta chains from one sample sequenced in a study of blood T cell repertoires in COVID-19 (TCRdb year 2020). Receptor amplification or capture employed the immunoSEQ multiplex PCR assay. Here the immuneACCESS table is served through TCRdb, limited to in-frame sequences with V and J called. Missing clones are a known gap in these copies; in checked studies unresolved V genes cover under half, and the rest lacks a known reason. The sample table shows around 280,000 clones, and approximately 84% are seen once. The ten biggest clones cover roughly 1.9% of the sample. The sequenced sample consisted of peripheral blood. The receptors come from a woman in her twenties or thirties who had recovered from COVID-19.

The chain carries TRBV3-1 (or the pseudogene TRBV3-2) and TRBJ2-5; TRBD2 matches 13 bases. The V gene's germline CDR1 is LGHDT and CDR2 YNNKEL (reference sequence). The junction had 6 bases not matched to a gene; V was cut back by 4 bases and J by 4 bases. This CDR3 comprises 16 residues. The CDR3 sequence is CASSPTSGGAGETQYF. The CDR3 bases are TGTGCCAGCAGCCCCACTAGCGGGGGGGCCGGAGAGACCCAGTACTTC.

This clone was seen a handful of times. CDR3 protein: CASSPGLGSTDTQYF. Here the CDR3 DNA reads TGTGCCAGCAGCCCCGGGTTGGGTAGCACAGATACGCAGTATTTT. This sequence joins TRBV9 and TRBJ2-3; D is unresolved. This CDR3 has 15 residues. V was pared by 4 bases and J by 0 bases, with 12 bases between. Germline V gene lookup returns CDR1 SGDLS and CDR2 YYNGEE.

The rearrangement uses TRBV6-5 and TRBJ2-1, with TRBD1 matching 12 bases. The CDR3 consists of 15 residues. Germline-derived CDR1 and CDR2 are MNHEY and SVGAGI. V shed 6 bases, J shed 9 bases, and the junction held 9 bases outside the gene matches. CDR3 DNA: TGTGCCAGCAGAACCGGGACAGGGGGCTTTAGTGAGCAGTTCTTC. It translates to CASRTGTGGFSEQFF.

This clone was picked up one time. The chain employs TRBV5-4 and TRBJ1-4; D is possibly TRBD1 (5 bases). The CDR3 runs to 15 residues. Germline V CDR1 and CDR2: SGHNT, YYREEE (reference sequence). The V end was cut by 1 base, the J end by 4 bases, with 11 bases between. The CDR3 reads CASSLRTGGNEKLFF. In DNA form, the CDR3 reads TGTGCCAGCAGCTTGAGGACGGGGGGTAATGAAAAACTGTTTTTT.

Remarks on this clone: Other DNA sequences in this sample translate to the same CDR3. The V and J genes are TRBV6-5 and TRBJ2-7, with a tentative D call TRBD1 (6 bases). Trimming pared 0 bases from V and 3 bases from J, leaving 9 bases between. The CDR3 has 14 amino acids. Germline V CDR1 and CDR2: MNHEY, SVGAGI. In DNA form, the CDR3 reads TGTGCCAGCAGTTACTCGGGACAAGGCTACGAGCAGTACTTC. Its translation: CASSYSGQGYEQYF.

This clone was found a few times. V and J are TRBV5-4 and TRBJ1-1; 8 bases agree with TRBD1. The germline V gene encodes CDR1 SGHNT and CDR2 YYREEE (reference sequence). The CDR3 extends over 15 amino acids. J gave up 1 base and V 2 bases, and 4 bases lay outside the gene matches. The CDR3 sequence: CASSFPQGGNTEAFF. In DNA, the CDR3 is TGTGCCAGCAGCTTCCCACAGGGGGGGAACACTGAAGCTTTCTTT.

The chain couples TRBV11-2 to TRBJ2-5; tentative D call: TRBD2 (6 bases). This CDR3 spans 16 amino acids. Looked up from germline, CDR1 is SGHAT and CDR2 is FQNNGV. Trimming left V 1 base short and J 7 bases short, with 19 bases between. CDR3 sequence (DNA): TGTGCCAGCAGCTTAGTCCCGGGGGTGGCATCAGGGACCCAGTACTTC. This gives the protein CASSLVPGVASGTQYF.

The J gene is TRBJ2-5, the V gene TRBV27; 8 bases align to TRBD2. Germline loops: CDR1 MNHEY, CDR2 SMNVEV (reference sequence). This CDR3 spans 14 amino acids. The trim removed 4 bases at V and 5 bases at J, leaving 6 bases unmatched. In DNA form, the CDR3 reads TGTGCCAGCAGTTCCGGACTAGCTTCCGAGACCCAGTACTTC. Its protein product is CASSSGLASETQYF.

The chain joins TRBV7-3 to TRBJ2-6; 8 bases align to TRBD1. The CDR3 totals 18 residues. Germline values: CDR1 SGHTA, CDR2 FQGTGA. J lost 4 bases, V lost 2 bases, and 10 bases had no gene match. The CDR3 DNA sequence: TGTGCCAGCAGCTTATCGGGTCAGGGGGCGCTGGGGGCCAACGTCCTGACTTTC. This translates into CASSLSGQGALGANVLTF.

CDR3 in amino acids: CASSLFSGENTQYF. CDR3 nucleotides: TGTGCCAGTAGTCTCTTTTCCGGTGAAAATACGCAGTATTTT. V gene TRBV19 combines with J gene TRBJ2-3; no reliable D call. Germline CDR1 LNHDA, CDR2 SQIVND (reference sequence). Trimming removed 5 bases at V and 7 bases at J, with 16 bases between. The CDR3 runs 14 residues.

This chain links TRBV6-5 with TRBJ2-1, with D perhaps matching TRBD2 (5 bases). V was shortened by 6 bases and J by 5 bases, with 8 bases between the two germline ends. This CDR3 spans 12 amino acids. Germline assignment: CDR1 MNHEY and CDR2 SVGAGI. The chain's CDR3 is CASRGDHNEQFF. CDR3 nucleotide sequence: TGTGCCAGCAGGGGAGACCACAATGAGCAGTTCTTC.

The chain's CDR3 is CASSSSGAGAGTDTQYF. In nucleotides, the CDR3 is TGTGCCAGCAGCTCCTCGGGGGCGGGGGCAGGCACAGATACGCAGTATTTT. The chain couples TRBV7-3 to TRBJ2-3; D perhaps matches TRBD2 (7 bases). The CDR3 runs to 17 residues. Germline V gives CDR1 SGHTA, CDR2 FQGTGA. With 4 bases removed from V and 1 base from J, the gap between germline ends came to 18 bases.

This clone was recorded once. The V call is TRBV6-6, the J call TRBJ1-4; possible D gene TRBD1, 5 bases. From germline, CDR1 is MNHNY and CDR2 SVGAGI (reference sequence). The V end was cut by 7 bases, the J end by 7 bases, with 19 bases between. The CDR3 runs 15 residues. CDR3 DNA sequence: TGTGCCAGCACCCTACATCAGGGCCCCTTTGAAAAACTGTTTTTT. As protein: CASTLHQGPFEKLFF.

The chain recombines TRBV5-4 with TRBJ2-5; 8 bases align to TRBD2. Germline values: CDR1 SGHNT, CDR2 YYREEE (reference sequence). V was clipped by 4 bases and J by 7 bases; unmatched bases: 15. The length of the CDR3 is 16 residues. CDR3 sequence reads: CASSQEVAGRLGTQYF. DNA for the CDR3: TGTGCCAGCAGCCAGGAGGTAGCGGGGCGTTTAGGGACCCAGTACTTC.

This clone was seen only a few times. The chain employs TRBV6-1 and TRBJ2-7; TRBD2 might be the D (6 bases). Trimming stripped 1 base from V and 1 base from J, with 11 bases between. The germline CDR1 and CDR2 sequences are MNHNS and SASEGT. There are 15 residues in the CDR3. The CDR3 is CASSEGLVGSYEQYF. CDR3 coding DNA: TGTGCCAGCAGTGAAGGACTAGTAGGGTCCTACGAGCAGTACTTC.

CDR3 bases: TGTGCCAGCAGCTTAGTCGGGTCCACTAACTATGGCTACACCTTC. Translated, it gives CASSLVGSTNYGYTF. The chain is built from TRBV11-2 and TRBJ1-2; D gene uncertain. Germline CDR1 reads SGHAT; CDR2 reads FQNNGV. Between the trimmed V and J ends, which lost 1 base and 0 bases, there was a span of 9 bases. The CDR3 extends over 15 amino acids.

The chain links TRBV6-5 to TRBJ2-3; 9 bases align to TRBD2. This CDR3 has 14 residues. Unmatched junction bases numbered 2, after V lost 6 bases and J lost 1 base. Per the germline V gene, CDR1 is MNHEY and CDR2 is SVGAGI. Written as DNA, the CDR3 is TGTGCCAGCAGGACTAGCGGTGGCACAGATACGCAGTATTTT. This codes for CASRTSGGTDTQYF.

The genes are TRBV5-6 and TRBJ2-7, with D tentatively TRBD2 (5 bases). Germline loops: CDR1 SGHDT, CDR2 YYEEEE. Trimming left V 0 bases short and J 4 bases short, with 17 bases between. There are 16 residues in the CDR3. CDR3 nucleotide sequence: TGTGCCAGCAGCTTGGCCGTAGAGGGCCCATTTTACGAGCAGTACTTC. Translation gives CASSLAVEGPFYEQYF.